Listed below are T cell receptor beta chains from one sample, sequenced in a study of Graves' ophthalmopathy and Graves' hyperthyroidism. TCRdb re-analysed the multiplex PCR reads in MiXCR, keeping a single row per CDR3 protein. This sample yields a few hundred thousand distinct CDR3 sequences, of which about 35% are seen a single time; about 4.1% belongs to the top ten. Sequencing was performed on peripheral blood or thyroid tissue (not recorded which). The receptors derive from an adult man with Graves' hyperthyroidism. CDR3s include the opening cysteine and the closing phenylalanine or tryptophan. A D gene is named only where the DNA matches it firmly. For some rows the clone size is stated as once, few or many, or as a class when expanded; others skip it.

V gene,D gene,clone size,J gene,CDR3 protein,CDR3 DNA
TRBV5-1,-,few,TRBJ1-4,CASSLGFGGVTNEKLFF,TGCGCCAGCAGCTTGGGATTCGGGGGTGTAACTAATGAAAAACTGTTTTTT
TRBV19,-,-,TRBJ2-1,CASSIAALTSYNEQFF,TGTGCCAGTAGTATAGCGGCACTGACTTCCTACAATGAGCAGTTCTTC
TRBV7-8,-,once,TRBJ2-1,CASSLERYNEQFF,TGTGCCAGCAGCTTGGAGCGATACAATGAGCAGTTCTTC
TRBV29-1,TRBD1,-,TRBJ1-2,CSAGGTDLDPGANYGYTF,TGCAGCGCTGGGGGGACAGATCTTGATCCGGGGGCCAACTATGGCTACACCTTC
TRBV7-9,TRBD2,-,TRBJ2-5,CASSLRRGGSTDTQYF,TGTGCCAGCAGCTTACGTCGGGGGGGTTCCACAGATACGCAGTACTTC
TRBV7-9,TRBD2,few,TRBJ2-6,CASSLVPGLAGVTF,TGTGCCAGCAGCTTAGTGCCGGGACTAGCGGGAGTGACTTTC
TRBV9,-,many,TRBJ2-7,CASSVDSSASYEQYF,TGTGCCAGCAGCGTAGACAGTTCGGCATCCTACGAGCAGTACTTC
TRBV29-1,-,many,TRBJ2-5,CSVQGGETQYF,TGCAGCGTCCAGGGGGGAGAGACCCAGTACTTC
TRBV15,TRBD2,-,TRBJ2-7,CATSSPGLAYEQYF,TGTGCCACCAGCAGCCCGGGACTAGCCTACGAGCAGTACTTC
TRBV5-8,-,-,TRBJ2-2,CASSLKGAGELFF,TGTGCCAGCAGCTTGAAGGGGGCCGGGGAGCTGTTTTTT
TRBV15,-,many,TRBJ1-2,CATSRARVGDYGYTF,TGTGCCACCAGCAGAGCCAGGGTGGGGGACTATGGCTACACCTTC
TRBV7-2,-,-,TRBJ1-1,CASSLLPGNTEAFF,TGTGCCAGCAGCTTGCTACCGGGGAACACTGAAGCTTTCTTT
TRBV12-3/TRBV12-4,-,many,TRBJ2-7,CASSETDDSYEQYF,TGTGCCAGCAGTGAGACAGACGACTCCTACGAGCAGTACTTC
TRBV29-1,-,-,TRBJ2-5,CSSPWETQYF,TGCAGCTCGCCGTGGGAGACCCAATACTTC
TRBV12-3/TRBV12-4,TRBD1,many,TRBJ2-2,CASSPRTGNFNTGELFF,TGTGCCAGCAGCCCCCGGACAGGGAACTTTAACACCGGGGAGCTGTTTTTT
TRBV7-9,TRBD2,-,TRBJ2-1,CASSPTSGGIDNEQFF,TGTGCCAGCAGCCCGACTAGCGGGGGAATAGATAATGAGCAGTTCTTC
TRBV5-8,-,many,TRBJ2-2,CASSRVGSGELFF,TGTGCCAGCAGCAGAGTGGGGTCCGGGGAGCTGTTTTTT
TRBV24-1,TRBD1,many,TRBJ2-2,CAIQDRGDTGELFF,TGTGCCATACAGGACAGGGGGGACACCGGGGAGCTGTTTTTT
TRBV15,TRBD2,-,TRBJ2-7,CATSRFTGTSGYEQYF,TGTGCCACCAGCAGATTCACCGGGACTAGCGGCTACGAGCAGTACTTC
TRBV12-3/TRBV12-4,TRBD1,-,TRBJ2-5,CASSPRTGGPITQYF,TGTGCCAGCAGCCCCCGGACAGGGGGCCCTATAACCCAGTACTTC
TRBV24-1,-,many,TRBJ1-5,CATSDADTGFQPQHF,TGTGCCACCAGTGACGCCGACACAGGGTTTCAGCCCCAGCATTTT
TRBV7-3,-,few,TRBJ2-7,CASSFIGLAEQYF,TGTGCCAGCAGCTTTATAGGGTTGGCCGAGCAGTACTTC